The 21 T cell receptor beta chains below come from one sample, sequenced in a study of cytomegalovirus exposure and HLA in healthy donors. 13 Jbeta primers and 60 Vbeta primers were used for the PCR. Clones were read by immunoSEQ multiplex PCR, and TCRdb kept only the in-frame ones, dropping some. The profile covers approximately 90,000 clones, with less than 8% appearing a single time and over 2% taken by the ten largest. Sequencing was performed on PBMCs. Receptor source: a man aged 50-60 years in good health and CMV-seronegative.

This clone was observed a few times. The genes are TRBV14 and TRBJ2-3; 8 nucleotides line up with TRBD1. The CDR3 is 14 amino acids. V trimming: 4 bases; J trimming: 5 bases; junction bases outside the gene matches: 5. CDR1 and CDR2 (germline): SGHDN, FVKESK. CDR3 sequence: CASSRQGLEDTQYF. CDR3 coding DNA: TGTGCCAGCAGCCGACAGGGGCTGGAAGATACGCAGTATTTT.

In its sample, this clone was seen a few times. The chain links TRBV27 to TRBJ2-3; D is unresolved. V was trimmed by 4 bases and J by 2 bases, leaving 13 bases between them. CDR3 size: 15 residues. CDR1 is MNHEY and CDR2 is SMNVEV in the germline V gene (reference sequence). The CDR3 loop reads CASSYLSRYTDTQYF. The CDR3 DNA reads as TGTGCCAGCAGTTACCTTAGCAGATACACAGATACGCAGTATTTT.

This clone occurred a few times. This chain uses TRBV7-3 with TRBJ1-1, with D possibly matching TRBD1 (6 bases). Germline CDR1 reads SGHTA; CDR2 reads FQGTGA. The CDR3 sequence is 13 residues long. The V and J ends lost 5 bases and 5 bases respectively, with 12 bases between them. The CDR3 protein is CASSPNQGTEAFF. Written as DNA, the CDR3 is TGTGCCAGCAGCCCGAACCAGGGGACTGAAGCTTTCTTT.

This clone was counted a few times. The rearrangement links TRBV11-2 to TRBJ2-3; possible D gene TRBD1, 6 bases. V lost 5 bases and J 2 bases, leaving 14 bases between the germline ends. CDR1 and CDR2 from the germline V gene are SGHAT and FQNNGV. The CDR3 totals 15 residues. The CDR3 region is CASSPDRIVTDTQYF. CDR3 nucleotide sequence: TGTGCCAGCAGCCCAGACAGGATTGTCACAGATACGCAGTATTTT. The variable domain in full, with the rest retrieved from reference TRBV11-2 and TRBJ2-3, is EAGVAQSPRYKIIEKRQSVAFWCNPISGHATLYWYQQILGQGPKLLIQFQNNGVVDDSQLPKDRFSAERLKGVDSTLKIQPAKLEDSAVYLCASSPDRIVTDTQYFGPGTRLTVL.

The chain recombines TRBV7-9 with TRBJ2-1; a possible D gene is TRBD2 (5 bases). The germline V and J ends were trimmed by 0 bases and 6 bases, with 9 bases remaining between them. Germline assignment: CDR1 SEHNR and CDR2 FQNEAQ (reference sequence). CDR3 size: 14 residues. CDR3 coding DNA: TGTGCCAGCAGCTTAGCAGGGAGTTCCAATGAGCAGTTCTTC. It encodes CASSLAGSSNEQFF. The entire variable domain, with the rest obtained from reference TRBV7-9 and TRBJ2-1, is as follows: DTGVSQNPRHKITKRGQNVTFRCDPISEHNRLYWYRQTLGQGPEFLTYFQNEAQLEKSRLLSDRFSAERPKGSFSTLEIQRTEQGDSAMYLCASSLAGSSNEQFFGPGTRLTVL.

The V and J genes are TRBV28 and TRBJ2-7; TRBD2 aligns across 7 bases. Trimming removed 7 bases from V and 4 bases from J; junction bases left unmatched: 4. From germline, CDR1 is MDHEN and CDR2 SYDVKM. The CDR3 loop spans 12 amino acids. The CDR3 reads CASNQAGYEQYF. In nucleotides, the CDR3 is TGTGCCAGCAATCAAGCGGGATACGAGCAGTACTTC.

The chain combines TRBV28 with TRBJ2-5; tentative D call: TRBD2 (5 bases). The CDR3 has 11 residues. Trimming stripped 1 base from V and 9 bases from J, with 6 bases between. CDR1 and CDR2 (germline): MDHEN, SYDVKM. CDR3 amino acids: CASSLSGSQYF. The CDR3 DNA reads as TGTGCCAGCAGTTTATCGGGGTCCCAGTACTTC.

This chain connects TRBV7-9 to TRBJ2-1, with a tentative D call TRBD2 (6 bases). CDR1 SEHNR and CDR2 FQNEAQ come from the germline V gene (reference sequence). Between the trimmed V and J ends, which lost 5 bases and 9 bases, there was a span of 14 bases. The CDR3 spans 13 residues. The DNA of the CDR3 is TGTGCCAGCAGCCCCCGCCTGGAGGGTGAGCAGTTCTTC. The encoded protein is CASSPRLEGEQFF.

A few counts support this clone. The J gene is TRBJ2-1, the V gene TRBV5-1; TRBD1 matches 8 bases. The CDR3 consists of 16 residues. With 4 bases clipped from V and 0 bases from J, the junction kept 6 bases outside the gene matches. The germline V gene has CDR1 SGHRS and CDR2 YFSETQ. CDR3 protein: CASSIGTGRSYNEQFF. The DNA for the CDR3 is TGCGCCAGCAGCATCGGGACAGGACGCTCCTACAATGAGCAGTTCTTC.

This clone was seen a few times. The rearrangement uses TRBV5-1 and TRBJ1-2, with 7 bases identical to TRBD1. Trimming cost V 0 bases and J 3 bases; bases outside gene matches: 5. The CDR3 has 15 residues. Germline lookup yields CDR1 SGHRS and CDR2 YFSETQ. CDR3 in amino acids: CASSLDIDRDYGYTF. The CDR3 bases are TGCGCCAGCAGCTTGGACATAGACAGGGACTATGGCTACACCTTC.

V gene TRBV28 combines with J gene TRBJ1-1; D remains ambiguous. The CDR3 runs 13 residues. Looked up from germline, CDR1 is MDHEN and CDR2 is SYDVKM. V lost 6 bases, J lost 11 bases, and 19 bases lay in between. This CDR3 reads CASSPRNGVEAFF. As DNA, the CDR3 is TGTGCCAGCAGCCCCAGAAACGGGGTCGAGGCTTTCTTT.

The chain uses TRBV6-6 and TRBJ1-2; D perhaps matches TRBD1 (5 bases). This CDR3 region has 15 residues. Looked up from germline, CDR1 is MNHNY and CDR2 is SVGAGI (reference sequence). V shed 4 bases and J shed 0 bases, with 12 bases lying between them. CDR3 DNA sequence: TGTGCCAGCAGTTCCCCGGGGGAGGCTAACTATGGCTACACCTTC. Its translation: CASSSPGEANYGYTF.

The chain employs TRBV5-1 and TRBJ1-2; 7 bases agree with TRBD1. V lost 3 bases and J lost 7; bases outside the gene matches: 15. The CDR3 has 16 residues. From germline, CDR1 is SGHRS and CDR2 YFSETQ. CDR3 in DNA: TGCGCCAGCAGCTCTGCTCCGGGACAGAGATTGGGTGGCTACACCTTC. Its protein is CASSSAPGQRLGGYTF.

This clone was seen only a few times. The chain combines TRBV10-1 with TRBJ2-3; 8 nucleotides align to TRBD2. Trimming took 0 bases from V and 9 from J; bases not matched to a gene: 11. Germline CDR1 WNHNN, CDR2 SYGVQD (reference sequence). The CDR3 is made up of 16 amino acids. The CDR3 is CASSESLIAGRNTQYF. The CDR3, as DNA: TGCGCCAGCAGTGAGTCCCTTATAGCGGGAAGGAACACGCAGTATTTT.

This clone was seen only a few times. The J gene is TRBJ2-6, the V gene TRBV5-4, with 7 nucleotides matching TRBD1. V lost 4 bases, J lost 1 base, and 11 bases stayed unmatched. The CDR3 length is 18 residues. Germline V gene data show CDR1 as SGHNT and CDR2 as YYREEE (reference sequence). In DNA, the CDR3 is TGTGCCAGCAGCCCCTCAGGGGGTATGTCATCTGGGGCCAACGTCCTGACTTTC. The encoded protein is CASSPSGGMSSGANVLTF.

This clone was counted a few times. The J gene is TRBJ1-1, the V gene TRBV2; 7 bases line up with TRBD1. The CDR3 runs 13 residues. J gave up 4 bases and V 7 bases, and 6 bases lay outside the gene matches. Germline CDR1 SNHLY, CDR2 FYNNEI. Written as DNA, the CDR3 is TGTGCCAGCAAAGGGACAGAAGTCACTGAAGCTTTCTTT. Translation gives CASKGTEVTEAFF. Based on the CDR3 plus reference TRBV2 and TRBJ1-1, the full variable domain is EPEVTQTPSHQVTQMGQEVILRCVPISNHLYFYWYRQILGQKVEFLVSFYNNEISEKSEIFDDQFSVERPDGSNFTLKIRSTKLEDSAMYFCASKGTEVTEAFFGQGTRLTVV.

The V and J genes are TRBV6-1 and TRBJ1-1, with 7 bases aligning to TRBD1. From germline, CDR1 is MNHNS and CDR2 SASEGT. The CDR3 has 13 residues. The ends lost 6 bases at V and 3 bases at J; junction bases unmatched: 4. The CDR3 DNA sequence: TGTGCCAGCAGGCCTACAGGGGACACTGAAGCTTTCTTT. This codes for CASRPTGDTEAFF.

The chain joins TRBV18 to TRBJ2-5; TRBD1 agrees at 10 bases. The CDR3 sequence is 15 residues long. The trim removed 7 bases at V and 0 bases at J, leaving 5 bases unmatched. Germline CDR1 reads KGHSH; CDR2 reads LQKENI. CDR3 sequence (DNA): TGTGCCAGCTTCCAAGACAGGGGGCACCAAGAGACCCAGTACTTC. Its protein product is CASFQDRGHQETQYF.

This clone was detected a few times. The chain couples TRBV5-6 to TRBJ2-1; unclear D gene. CDR3 length: 12 amino acids. Germline CDR1 reads SGHDT; CDR2 reads YYEEEE. V shed 4 bases and J shed 7 bases, with 9 bases lying between them. CDR3 sequence (DNA): TGTGCCAGCAGCCTGAGATGGAATGAGCAGTTCTTC. This encodes CASSLRWNEQFF.

The V and J genes are TRBV19 and TRBJ2-1; 12 positions agree with TRBD2. The V and J ends lost 6 bases and 6 bases, in that order; junction bases with no gene match: 9. The CDR3 runs to 16 residues. CDR1 LNHDA and CDR2 SQIVND come from the germline V gene (reference sequence). The CDR3 coding sequence is TGTGCCAGTAGGAACCCGGGGGGACTAGCGGGCAATGAGCAGTTCTTC. It is translated as CASRNPGGLAGNEQFF.

The chain has TRBV28 and TRBJ1-2; TRBD1 is a possible D gene (6 bases). There are 13 residues in the CDR3. CDR1 is MDHEN and CDR2 is SYDVKM in the germline V gene. Trimming took 6 bases from V and 2 from J, leaving 10 bases between them. The CDR3 nucleotides read TGTGCCAGCAGGACTACAGGGAACTATGGCTACACCTTC. This codes for CASRTTGNYGYTF.